This T cell receptor (beta chain) was sequenced during a study of regulatory T cells in long-lasting Graves disease. Study-wide background: Graves' patients, newly diagnosed, had taken antithyroid drugs under 3 months.

Researchers made TCR beta libraries by using iRepertoire HTBI primers and running Arm-PCR on CDR3 regions. In the original workflow: Identification yielded some 60 TRBV and 14 TRBJ segments across samples. TCRdb re-called the multiplex PCR reads with MiXCR, one entry per CDR3 protein. It is TCRdb's table, rather than the study itself, that gives the V and J calls and clone size. The table includes hundreds of thousands of distinct CDR3 sequences, about 14% detected once. Time point specified: newly diagnosed GD, antithyroid drugs for less than 3 months. Making the TCR library involved RNA that had been extracted from PBMCs. This clonotype came up many times. This sample was also put to use in a study of T cells in Graves' hyperthyroidism and ophthalmopathy. That source reports: Stable Graves' hyperthyroidism meant no ophthalmopathy progression within 18 months. Researchers ran a first-round RT-PCR on the TCR CDR3 using the HTBI primer set.

The sequenced sample was peripheral blood mononuclear cells (PBMCs), obtained at new diagnosis, from a patient treated with antithyroid drugs. This sequence was found in a man younger than 45 with Graves disease.

The CDR3 region has the DNA TGTGCCAGCAGTGATGGGACAGGGACCGGCTACACCTTC. As protein: CASSDGTGTGYTF. The J gene is TRBJ1-2, the V gene TRBV2, with 9 bases aligning to TRBD1. CDR1 and CDR2 (germline): SNHLY, FYNNEI. The CDR3 sequence is 13 residues long. V was pared by 3 bases and J by 8 bases, with 4 bases of the junction left unmatched.